The source of this T cell receptor (beta chain) is a study of chemoradiotherapy in HPV16-positive cancers. Libraries were prepared by immunoSEQ multiplex PCR; TCRdb keeps only in-frame clonotypes and omits some of them. The sample holds approximately 3,300 clones; around 90% are singletons and the top ten take roughly 2.3%. Germline lookup yields CDR1 PRHDT and CDR2 FYEKMQ (reference sequence). CDR3 length: 15 residues. The V end was cut by 2 bases, the J end by 0 bases, with 5 bases between. With respect to this clone: Its antigen is not identified.

Study-level points and caveats: Candidate HPV-specific clones and E7-related TCR motifs grew in tumor during treatment. Better recurrence-free survival went with HPV-responsive T-cell expansion in HPV16-positive patients. HPV-specific T cells were functionally defined from only a couple of HPV16-positive patients.

The TCR originated in a human donor with HPV-associated anogenital cancer. The sequenced sample was tumor tissue, obtained from a patient who underwent chemoradiotherapy. This chain uses TRBV13 with TRBJ2-6; D unresolved. The DNA for the CDR3 is TGTGCCAGCAGCTTACGGGTCTCTGGGGCCAACGTCCTGACTTTC. As protein: CASSLRVSGANVLTF. Based on the CDR3 plus reference TRBV13 and TRBJ2-6, the full variable domain is AAGVIQSPRHLIKEKRETATLKCYPIPRHDTVYWYQQGPGQDPQFLISFYEKMQSDKGSIPDRFSAQQFSDYHSELNMSSLELGDSALYFCASSLRVSGANVLTFGAGSRLTVL.